The TCR beta chain described here comes from a study of shared clonotypes between healthy human individuals. General study results and limits: Donor scarcity curtailed the genetic and exposure-history diversity represented herein. Despite large depth, sorted-subset datasets appeared incompletely sequenced.

The CDR3 has 14 residues. The V and J ends lost 4 bases and 4 bases, in that order; junction bases with no gene match: 5. The germline CDR1 and CDR2 sequences are SGHNT and YYREEE (reference sequence). CD45RO-negative CD8 cells positively selected for CCR7 made up the naive population, which excluded terminally differentiated effector memory CD45RA+ cells. All participating donors were Caucasian adults from Nashville, Tennessee. Original data processing: There were no quality scores in the junction-only immunoSEQ sequences, so filtering differed. Assay: immunoSEQ multiplex PCR; the TCRdb copy retains only in-frame clones and omits some. The V and J calls and the clone size are those of that table, but D and trimming were determined from the DNA. This sample has approximately 740,000 clones, with more than 85% found just once. A note on this clone: The antigen is undetermined. The same CDR3 arises from other DNA sequences in this sample as well.

The TCR comes from a man aged 25 to 45 in good health. Sequenced: naive CD8+ T cells sorted from blood. This chain links TRBV5-4 with TRBJ2-7, with TRBD1 matching over 10 bases. The CDR3 sequence: CASSPGTGEYEQYF. CDR3 coding DNA: TGTGCCAGCAGCCCCGGGACAGGGGAGTACGAGCAGTACTTC.